A selection of T cell receptor beta chains follows, all from one sample in a study of T-cell reconstitution after alpha-beta-depleted transplantation in children. TCRdb used MiXCR to reprocess the PCR reads, holding one entry per CDR3 protein. The sample contains about 350,000 distinct CDR3 sequences, 13% of which appear only once. This specimen was PBMCs, taken from the stem cell graft. These receptors all come from a human donor who donated a stem cell graft to a child with Fanconi anemia. The CDR3 runs from the conserved cysteine through the conserved F or W. Each record gives: J gene, D gene, V gene, clone size, CDR3 DNA, CDR3 protein. The D gene is left open where the match is weak. Size is omitted from some rows. Given values are once, few, many or a class for expanded clones.

>TRBJ1-2|NA|TRBV5-1|many
TGCGCCAGCAGCTTGGATAAGTTTTATGGCTACACCTTC
CASSLDKFYGYTF
>TRBJ2-1|NA|TRBV5-4|few
TGTGCCAGCAGCTTTGGTTACAATGAGCAGTTCTTC
CASSFGYNEQFF
>TRBJ2-3|NA|TRBV30|NA
TGTGCCTGGAGTGTAGACGGAGATACGCAGTATTTT
CAWSVDGDTQYF
>TRBJ2-7|NA|TRBV10-3|NA
TGTGCCATCACCCCGACGCCATCCTACGAGCAGTACTTC
CAITPTPSYEQYF
>TRBJ2-1|NA|TRBV27|NA
TGTGCCAGCAGCCGAGGGGATGGACTCACCCCGGAGTTCTTC
CASSRGDGLTPEFF
>TRBJ2-3|NA|TRBV2|NA
TGTGCCAGCATCGGATCGGGGCTCCCGGATACGCAGTATTTT
CASIGSGLPDTQYF
>TRBJ1-4|TRBD1|TRBV7-8|NA
TGTGCCAGCAGCTCCACCGGGACAGGTGGCACTAATGAAAAACTGTTTTTT
CASSSTGTGGTNEKLFF
>TRBJ2-7|NA|TRBV2|few
TGTGCCAGCAGGGACAGTGCCTACGAGCAGTACTTC
CASRDSAYEQYF
>TRBJ2-7|NA|TRBV7-9|few
TGTGCCAGCAGCTTAGGAACGTCCGACGCAGGCTTC
CASSLGTSDAGF
>TRBJ2-1|TRBD2|TRBV4-3|NA
TGCGCCAGCAGCCAGGCCCTCATGAGGGAGGGTCGAGGGTACAATGAGCAGTTCTTC
CASSQALMREGRGYNEQFF
>TRBJ1-1|TRBD1|TRBV28|NA
TGTGCCAGCAGTTCGCTCGGGACAGGGAGGCGGCACACTGAAGCTTTCTTT
CASSSLGTGRRHTEAFF
>TRBJ2-1|NA|TRBV5-1|few
TGCGCCAGCGGCGGGCAGGGGAGCCACAATGAGCAGTTCTTC
CASGGQGSHNEQFF
>TRBJ1-2|TRBD1|TRBV7-2|many
TGTGCCAGCACCCTTGGAGGGGGCAACTATGGCTACACCTTC
CASTLGGGNYGYTF
>TRBJ2-1|TRBD1|TRBV5-1|many
TGCGCCAGCAGCTCGACAGGGAACCAAATAGGAGAGCAGTTCTTC
CASSSTGNQIGEQFF
>TRBJ2-1|TRBD2|TRBV7-8|NA
TGTGCCAGCAGCTTAACGCTAGCGGGGGGTCTCCTAGGGAACAATGAGCAGTTCTTC
CASSLTLAGGLLGNNEQFF
>TRBJ1-3|NA|TRBV7-2|NA
TGTGCCAGCAGCTTAGCGCGGGCGGGTGCCTCAATCTCTGGAAACACCATATATTTT
CASSLARAGASISGNTIYF
>TRBJ1-1|NA|TRBV7-6|NA
TGTGCCAGCAGCTTGACAGAGGGGGATATGAACACTGAAGCTTTCTTT
CASSLTEGDMNTEAFF
>TRBJ1-5|NA|TRBV25-1|NA
TGTGCCAGCAGTGAACCCTCGGGTCAGCCCCAGCATTTT
CASSEPSGQPQHF
>TRBJ1-5|TRBD1|TRBV5-5|many
TGTGCCAGCAGCTTGATGGACAGGGGAAGACAGCCCCAGCATTTT
CASSLMDRGRQPQHF
>TRBJ2-3|TRBD1|TRBV3-1|NA
TGTGCCAGCAGCCTAAACTTCCAGGGGGCAGTTTCATATCCAGATACGCAGTATTTT
CASSLNFQGAVSYPDTQYF
>TRBJ1-1|NA|TRBV7-2|many
TGTGCCAGCAGCTTAGTCTCCGACACTGAAGCTTTCTTT
CASSLVSDTEAFF
>TRBJ2-5|TRBD2|TRBV5-1|NA
TGCGCCAGCAGCCCTAGCGGGGACCAGGAGCGGTACTTC
CASSPSGDQERYF
>TRBJ1-5|TRBD1|TRBV20-1|NA
TGCAGTGCTAGACCGACAGGGCATCAGCCCCAGCATTTT
CSARPTGHQPQHF
>TRBJ1-4|NA|TRBV7-9|few
TGTGCCAGCAGCCTACACTCTACCGGGCTGTTTTTT
CASSLHSTGLFF
>TRBJ1-5|NA|TRBV20-1|once
TGCAGTGCTAGAGATCCCCGGAGCAATCAGCCCCAGCATTTT
CSARDPRSNQPQHF
>TRBJ2-1|TRBD2|TRBV6-5|NA
TGTGCCAGCACCGGGGGGGAGAGTGAGCAGTTCTTC
CASTGGESEQFF
>TRBJ2-1|NA|TRBV5-1|NA
TGCGCCAGCAGCACCGGAGGCAGTGAGCAGTTCTTC
CASSTGGSEQFF
>TRBJ2-1|NA|TRBV4-2|many
TGTGCCAGCAGCCGAAGTCAGGGAGACCCTTCCGATGAGCAGTTCTTC
CASSRSQGDPSDEQFF
>TRBJ2-7|TRBD1|TRBV10-2|many
TGCGCCAGCAGGACCCGACAGGGTGTGGGGACCTACGAGCAGTACTTC
CASRTRQGVGTYEQYF
>TRBJ2-2|NA|TRBV6-5|NA
TGTGCCAGCAGTTACTCGGGAAATAGATTGTCCACGGGGACCGGGGAGCTGTTTTTT
CASSYSGNRLSTGTGELFF
>TRBJ2-7|NA|TRBV6-2/TRBV6-3|many
TGTGCCAGCGGGAATAGGCTCTCTGGGCAGTACTTC
CASGNRLSGQYF
>TRBJ2-5|NA|TRBV11-1|few
TGTGCCAGCAGCTTATACCAGGGGGGCCTTCTGGCTAAAGAGACCCAGTACTTC
CASSLYQGGLLAKETQYF